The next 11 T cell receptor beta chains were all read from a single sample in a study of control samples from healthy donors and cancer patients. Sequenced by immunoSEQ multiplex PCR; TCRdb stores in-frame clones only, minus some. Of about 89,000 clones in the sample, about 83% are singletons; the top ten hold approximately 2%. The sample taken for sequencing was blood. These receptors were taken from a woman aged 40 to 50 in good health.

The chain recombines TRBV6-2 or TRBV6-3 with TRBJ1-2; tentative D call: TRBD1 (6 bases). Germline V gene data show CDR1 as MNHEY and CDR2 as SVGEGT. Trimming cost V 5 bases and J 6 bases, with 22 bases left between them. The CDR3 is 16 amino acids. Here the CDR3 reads CASSLRKRTASHGYTF. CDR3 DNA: TGTGCCAGCAGTCTTCGAAAAAGGACAGCTTCGCATGGCTACACCTTC.

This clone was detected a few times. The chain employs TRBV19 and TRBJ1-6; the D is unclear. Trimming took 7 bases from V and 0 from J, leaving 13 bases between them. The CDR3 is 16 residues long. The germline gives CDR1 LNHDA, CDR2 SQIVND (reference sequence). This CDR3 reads CASTLTPSSYNSPLHF. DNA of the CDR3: TGTGCCAGTACCCTGACCCCGAGCTCCTATAATTCACCCCTCCACTTT.

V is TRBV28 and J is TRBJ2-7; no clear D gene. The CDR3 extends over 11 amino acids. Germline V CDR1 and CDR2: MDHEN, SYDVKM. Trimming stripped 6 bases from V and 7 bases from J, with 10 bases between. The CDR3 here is CASSTSLEQYF. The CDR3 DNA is TGTGCCAGCAGCACTTCCTTGGAGCAGTACTTC.

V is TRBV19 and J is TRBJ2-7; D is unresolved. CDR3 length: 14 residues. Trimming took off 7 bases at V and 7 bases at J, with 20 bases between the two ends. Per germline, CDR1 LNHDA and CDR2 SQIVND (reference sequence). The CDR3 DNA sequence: TGTGCCAGTACCTATAGCCGGGCTGGTGGGGAGCAGTACTTC. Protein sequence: CASTYSRAGGEQYF.

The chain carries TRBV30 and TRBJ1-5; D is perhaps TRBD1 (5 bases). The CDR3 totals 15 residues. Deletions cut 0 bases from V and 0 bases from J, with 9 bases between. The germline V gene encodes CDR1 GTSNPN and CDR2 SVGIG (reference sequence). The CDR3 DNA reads TGTGCCTGGAGTGTGGGGGGTACTAGCAATCAGCCCCAGCATTTT. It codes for CAWSVGGTSNQPQHF.

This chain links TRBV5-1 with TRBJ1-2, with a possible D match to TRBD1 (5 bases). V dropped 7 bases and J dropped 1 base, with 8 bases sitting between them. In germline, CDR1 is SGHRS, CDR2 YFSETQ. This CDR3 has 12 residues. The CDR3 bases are TGCGCCAGCGGGGGGGATAACTATGGCTACACCTTC. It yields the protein CASGGDNYGYTF.

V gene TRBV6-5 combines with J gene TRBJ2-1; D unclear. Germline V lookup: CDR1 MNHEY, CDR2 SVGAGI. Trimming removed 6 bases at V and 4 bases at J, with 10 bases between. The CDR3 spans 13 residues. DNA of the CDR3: TGTGCCAGCAGCTCGACGCGGTACAATGAGCAGTTCTTC. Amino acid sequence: CASSSTRYNEQFF.

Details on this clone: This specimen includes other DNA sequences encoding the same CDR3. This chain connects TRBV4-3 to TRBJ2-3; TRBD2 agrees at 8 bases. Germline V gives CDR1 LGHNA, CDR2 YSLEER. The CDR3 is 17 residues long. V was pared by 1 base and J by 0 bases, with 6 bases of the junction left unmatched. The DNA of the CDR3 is TGCGCCAGCAGCCAAGCTGCCCGGGGGGGTAGCACAGATACGCAGTATTTT. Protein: CASSQAARGGSTDTQYF.

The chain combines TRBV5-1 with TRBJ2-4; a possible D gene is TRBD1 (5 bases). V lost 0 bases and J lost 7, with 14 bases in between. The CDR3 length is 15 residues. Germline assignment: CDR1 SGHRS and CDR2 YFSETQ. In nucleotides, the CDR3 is TGCGCCAGCAGCTTGGCCGGGCAGGGTCGGAACATTCAGTACTTC. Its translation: CASSLAGQGRNIQYF.

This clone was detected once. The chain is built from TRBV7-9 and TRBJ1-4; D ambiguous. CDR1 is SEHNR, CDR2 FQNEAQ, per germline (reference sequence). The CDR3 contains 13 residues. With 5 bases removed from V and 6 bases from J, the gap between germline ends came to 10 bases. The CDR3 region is CASSLFEYEKLFF. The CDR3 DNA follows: TGTGCCAGCAGCCTCTTCGAGTATGAAAAACTGTTTTTT.

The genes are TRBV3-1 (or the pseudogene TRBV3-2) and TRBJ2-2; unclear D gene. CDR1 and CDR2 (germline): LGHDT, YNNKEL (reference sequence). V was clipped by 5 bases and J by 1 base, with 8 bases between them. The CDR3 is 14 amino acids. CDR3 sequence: CASSKQVNTGELFF. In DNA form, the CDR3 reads TGTGCCAGCAGCAAACAAGTGAACACCGGGGAGCTGTTTTTT.